This T cell receptor (beta chain) came from a study of shared clonotypes between healthy human individuals. CD45RO-negative cells were positively selected for CCR7, leaving out terminally differentiated effector memory CD45RA+ cells. This clone occurred a few times. Antigen unknown. Germline V gene data show CDR1 as SGHRS and CDR2 as YFSETQ. V lost 2 bases to trimming and J lost 3 bases; unmatched junction nucleotides: 3. The CDR3 sequence is 15 residues long. Overall study findings and caveats: Richness estimates generally favored naive over memory subsets.

For each subset, genomic DNA was distributed in equal portions over several immunoSEQ plates. Clones were sequenced by immunoSEQ multiplex PCR, and TCRdb holds only the in-frame ones, with some missing. The sample carries hundreds of thousands of clones, around 90% recorded once. V gene TRBV5-1 combines with J gene TRBJ2-1, with TRBD1 matching over 9 bases. The clonotype was recovered from a man younger than 40 in good health. Sequences were obtained from naive CD8+ T cells sorted from blood. In DNA, the CDR3 is TGCGCCAGCAGCTTACAGGGGGCGGGCTACAATGAGCAGTTCTTC. Amino acids: CASSLQGAGYNEQFF.